This passage covers 2 T cell receptor beta chains from one sample sequenced in a study of beta chain features in type 1 diabetes. Regarding the study as a whole: Type 1 diabetes patients showed a moderate but significant shortening of TCRB CDR3s in all four CD4+ subsets.

As every portion of the isolated RNA was reverse transcribed, the sequencing read expressed TCRB transcripts. The assay was immunoSEQ multiplex PCR, and TCRdb's table has in-frame clones only and misses some. Among roughly 400,000 clones listed, over 8.5% were seen once. These receptors lack a known antigen. The sample consisted of central memory CD4+ T cells from blood. The origin of the receptors is a man younger than 40 with type 1 diabetes.

This chain links TRBV7-6 with TRBJ2-2, with 9 bases identical to TRBD2. In germline, CDR1 is SGHVS, CDR2 FNYEAQ. V trimming: 5 bases; J trimming: 7 bases; junction bases outside the gene matches: 11. CDR3 length: 16 residues. In DNA form, the CDR3 reads TGTGCCAGCAGCCGGCGTCGCGGGAGGGCCCTCGGGGAGCTGTTTTTT. Protein product: CASSRRRGRALGELFF.

This chain links TRBV28 with TRBJ2-7; 8 nucleotides line up with TRBD2. Germline CDR1 and CDR2: MDHEN and SYDVKM. This CDR3 comprises 13 residues. Trimming cost V 6 bases and J 11 bases; bases outside gene matches: 12. The CDR3: CASRGGLDGLKYF. The CDR3 DNA is TGTGCCAGCAGGGGGGGACTAGATGGTCTGAAGTACTTC. Full variable domain (outside the CDR3, taken from reference TRBV28 and TRBJ2-7): DVKVTQSSRYLVKRTGEKVFLECVQDMDHENMFWYRQDPGLGLRLIYFSYDVKMKEKGDIPEGYSVSREKKERFSLILESASTNQTSMYLCASRGGLDGLKYFGPGTRLTVT.